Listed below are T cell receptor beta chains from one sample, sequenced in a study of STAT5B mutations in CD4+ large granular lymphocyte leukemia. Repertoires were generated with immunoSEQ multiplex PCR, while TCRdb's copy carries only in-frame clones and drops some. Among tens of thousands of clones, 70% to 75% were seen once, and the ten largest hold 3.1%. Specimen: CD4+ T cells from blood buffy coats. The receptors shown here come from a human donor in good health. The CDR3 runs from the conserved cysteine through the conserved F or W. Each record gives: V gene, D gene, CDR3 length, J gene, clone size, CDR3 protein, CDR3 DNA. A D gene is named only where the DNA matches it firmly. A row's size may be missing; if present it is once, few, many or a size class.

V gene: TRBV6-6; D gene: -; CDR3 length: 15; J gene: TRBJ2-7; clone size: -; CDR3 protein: CASSYSGTGSCEQYF; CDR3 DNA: TGTGCCAGCAGTTACTCGGGGACGGGTTCCTGCGAGCAGTACTTC
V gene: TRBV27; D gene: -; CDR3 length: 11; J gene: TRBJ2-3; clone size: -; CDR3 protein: CASSGADTQYF; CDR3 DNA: TGTGCCAGCAGTGGGGCAGATACGCAGTATTTT
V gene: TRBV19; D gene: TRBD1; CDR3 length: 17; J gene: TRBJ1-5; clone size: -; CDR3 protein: CARGGQGEDSSNQPQHF; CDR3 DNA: TGTGCCAGGGGGGGACAGGGGGAGGATTCGAGCAATCAGCCCCAGCATTTT
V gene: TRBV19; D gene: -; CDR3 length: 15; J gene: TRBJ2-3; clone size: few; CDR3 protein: CAISSGLGTTDTQYF; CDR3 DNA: TGTGCCATATCCTCGGGGCTTGGGACCACAGATACGCAGTATTTT
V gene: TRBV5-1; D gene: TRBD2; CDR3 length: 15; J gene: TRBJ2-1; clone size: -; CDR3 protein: CASSLGLADGAEQFF; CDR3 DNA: TGCGCCAGCAGCCTTGGACTAGCTGATGGGGCTGAGCAGTTCTTC
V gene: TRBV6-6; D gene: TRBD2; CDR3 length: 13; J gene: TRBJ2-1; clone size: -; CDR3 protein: CASMETSGNEQFF; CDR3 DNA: TGTGCCAGCATGGAGACTAGCGGGAATGAGCAGTTCTTC
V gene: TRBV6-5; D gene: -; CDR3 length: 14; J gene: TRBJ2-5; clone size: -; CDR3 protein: CARRGPRGRETQYF; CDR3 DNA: TGTGCCAGACGGGGACCGAGGGGGAGAGAGACCCAGTACTTC
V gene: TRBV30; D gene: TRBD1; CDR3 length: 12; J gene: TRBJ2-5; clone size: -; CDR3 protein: CAGRDSQETQYF; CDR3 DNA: TGTGCCGGTCGGGACAGCCAAGAGACCCAGTACTTC
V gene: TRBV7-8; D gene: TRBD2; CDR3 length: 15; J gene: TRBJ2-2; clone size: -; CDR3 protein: CASPPGLAFTGELFF; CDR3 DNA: TGTGCCAGCCCGCCGGGACTAGCCTTCACCGGGGAGCTGTTTTTT
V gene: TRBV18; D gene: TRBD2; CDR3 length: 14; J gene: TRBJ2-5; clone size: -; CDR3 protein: CASSGTSSQETQYF; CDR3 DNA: TGTGCCAGCTCAGGGACTAGCAGCCAAGAGACCCAGTACTTC
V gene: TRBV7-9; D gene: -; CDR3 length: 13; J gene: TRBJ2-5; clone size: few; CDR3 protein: CASSFQPQETQYF; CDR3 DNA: TGTGCCAGCAGCTTCCAGCCCCAAGAGACCCAGTACTTC
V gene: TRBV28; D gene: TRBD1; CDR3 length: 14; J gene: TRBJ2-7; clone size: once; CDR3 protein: CASSLRDSLYEQYF; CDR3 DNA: TGTGCCAGCAGTTTACGGGACAGCCTCTACGAGCAGTACTTC
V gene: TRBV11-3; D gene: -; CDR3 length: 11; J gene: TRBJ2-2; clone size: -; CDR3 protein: CASSSRGELFF; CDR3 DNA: TGTGCCAGCAGCTCTCGCGGGGAGCTGTTTTTT
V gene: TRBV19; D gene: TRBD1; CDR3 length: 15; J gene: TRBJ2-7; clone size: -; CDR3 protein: CASRNRGPSSYEQYF; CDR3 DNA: TGTGCCAGTAGAAACAGGGGCCCTTCCTCCTACGAGCAGTACTTC
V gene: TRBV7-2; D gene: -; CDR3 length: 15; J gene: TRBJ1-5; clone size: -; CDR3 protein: CASSLDGGSNQPQHF; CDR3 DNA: TGTGCCAGCAGCTTAGATGGTGGTAGCAATCAGCCCCAGCATTTT
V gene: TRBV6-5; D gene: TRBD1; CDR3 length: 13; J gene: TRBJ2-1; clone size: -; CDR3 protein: CASTGTGVNEQFF; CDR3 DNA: TGTGCCAGCACGGGGACAGGCGTCAATGAGCAGTTCTTC
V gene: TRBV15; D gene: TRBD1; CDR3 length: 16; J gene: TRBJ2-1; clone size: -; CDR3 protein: CATSRGLGTAYNEQFF; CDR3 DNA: TGTGCCACCAGCAGAGGTCTGGGGACAGCCTACAATGAGCAGTTCTTC
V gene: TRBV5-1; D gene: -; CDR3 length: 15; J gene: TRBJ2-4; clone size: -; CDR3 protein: CASSSGLATKNIQYF; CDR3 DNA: TGCGCCAGCAGCTCAGGGTTGGCGACCAAAAACATTCAGTACTTC
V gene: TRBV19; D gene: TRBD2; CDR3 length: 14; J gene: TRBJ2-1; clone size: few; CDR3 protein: CASSIGLAGVEQFF; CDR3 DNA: TGTGCCAGTAGTATAGGCCTAGCGGGAGTTGAGCAGTTCTTC
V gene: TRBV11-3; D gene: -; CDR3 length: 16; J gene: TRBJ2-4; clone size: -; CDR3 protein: CASSEDRSVAKNIQYF; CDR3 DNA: TGTGCCAGCAGTGAGGATCGGAGCGTAGCCAAAAACATTCAGTACTTC
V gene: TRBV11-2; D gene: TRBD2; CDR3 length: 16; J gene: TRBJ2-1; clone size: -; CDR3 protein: CASSLRTSGIYNEQFF; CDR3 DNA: TGTGCCAGCAGCTTAAGGACTAGCGGAATCTACAATGAGCAGTTCTTC
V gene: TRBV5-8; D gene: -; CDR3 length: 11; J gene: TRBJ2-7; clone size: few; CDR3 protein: CASSSSYEQYF; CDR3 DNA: TGTGCCAGCAGCTCCAGCTACGAGCAGTACTTC
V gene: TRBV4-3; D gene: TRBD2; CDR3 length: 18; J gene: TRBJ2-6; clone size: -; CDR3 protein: CASSQRLAGSSGANVLTF; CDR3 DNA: TGCGCCAGCAGCCAGAGACTAGCGGGTAGCTCTGGGGCCAACGTCCTGACTTTC
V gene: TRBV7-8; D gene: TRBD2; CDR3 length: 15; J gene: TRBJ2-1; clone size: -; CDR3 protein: CASSRSGLADNEQFF; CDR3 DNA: TGTGCCAGCAGCCGTTCGGGACTAGCGGACAATGAGCAGTTCTTC
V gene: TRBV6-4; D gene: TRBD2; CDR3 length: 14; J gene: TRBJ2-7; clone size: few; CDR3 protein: CASTRTSGFYEQYF; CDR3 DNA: TGTGCCAGCACTAGGACTAGCGGATTCTACGAGCAGTACTTC
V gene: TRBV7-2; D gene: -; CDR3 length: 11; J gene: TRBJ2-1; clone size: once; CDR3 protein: CASSYVNEQFF; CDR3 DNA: TGTGCCAGCAGCTATGTCAATGAGCAGTTCTTC
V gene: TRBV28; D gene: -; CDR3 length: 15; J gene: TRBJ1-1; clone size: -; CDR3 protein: CASSSLGGGATEAFF; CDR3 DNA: TGTGCCAGCAGTTCCCTAGGTGGAGGGGCCACTGAAGCTTTCTTT
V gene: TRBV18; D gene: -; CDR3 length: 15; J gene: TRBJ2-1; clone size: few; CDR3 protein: CASAADVGTYNEQFF; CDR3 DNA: TGTGCCAGCGCGGCAGACGTGGGGACCTACAATGAGCAGTTCTTC
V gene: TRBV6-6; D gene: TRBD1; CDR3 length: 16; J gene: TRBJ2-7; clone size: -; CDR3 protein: CASSYRGEGALGEQYF; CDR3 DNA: TGTGCCAGCAGTTACCGGGGTGAGGGGGCCCTGGGGGAGCAGTACTTC
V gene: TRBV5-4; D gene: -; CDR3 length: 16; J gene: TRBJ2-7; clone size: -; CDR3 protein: CASSGTGRKGPYEQYF; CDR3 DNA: TGTGCCAGCAGCGGAACCGGGCGAAAGGGGCCCTACGAGCAGTACTTC
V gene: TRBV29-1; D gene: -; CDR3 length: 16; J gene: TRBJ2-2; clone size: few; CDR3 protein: CSVEAPGVANTGELFF; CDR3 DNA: TGCAGCGTTGAAGCCCCTGGCGTCGCGAACACCGGGGAGCTGTTTTTT
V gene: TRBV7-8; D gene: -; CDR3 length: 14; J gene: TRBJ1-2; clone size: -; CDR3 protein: CASSLVGGVGGYTF; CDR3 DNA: TGTGCCAGCAGCTTGGTAGGGGGGGTCGGTGGCTACACCTTC
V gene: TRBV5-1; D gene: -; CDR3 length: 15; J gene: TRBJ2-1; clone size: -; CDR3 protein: CASSLTGSFYNEQFF; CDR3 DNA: TGCGCCAGCAGCTTGACAGGGAGTTTCTACAATGAGCAGTTCTTC
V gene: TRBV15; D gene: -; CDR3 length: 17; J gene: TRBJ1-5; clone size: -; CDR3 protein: CATSREGRSYSNQPQHF; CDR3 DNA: TGTGCCACCAGCAGAGAAGGCCGATCCTATAGCAATCAGCCCCAGCATTTT
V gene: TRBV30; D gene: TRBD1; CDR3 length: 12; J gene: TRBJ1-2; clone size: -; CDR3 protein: CALFRDRYGYTF; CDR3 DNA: TGTGCCTTATTCCGGGACAGATATGGCTACACCTTC
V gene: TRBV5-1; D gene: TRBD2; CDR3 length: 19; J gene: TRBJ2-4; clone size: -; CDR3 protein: CASSVIRGGLAGGRAIQYF; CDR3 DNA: TGCGCCAGCAGCGTCATTCGGGGGGGACTAGCGGGAGGGAGGGCCATTCAGTACTTC
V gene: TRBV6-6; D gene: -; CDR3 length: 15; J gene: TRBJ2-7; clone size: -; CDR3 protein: CASSYSSGLGSEQYF; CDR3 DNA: TGTGCCAGCAGTTACTCGTCAGGTCTTGGTAGCGAGCAGTACTTC
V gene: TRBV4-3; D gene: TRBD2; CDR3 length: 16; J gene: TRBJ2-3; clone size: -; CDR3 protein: CASSQGPSGSTDTQYF; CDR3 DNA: TGCGCCAGCAGCCAAGGCCCTAGCGGGAGCACAGATACGCAGTATTTT
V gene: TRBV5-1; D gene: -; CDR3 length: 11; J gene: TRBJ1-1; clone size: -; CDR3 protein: CASSLAGRAFF; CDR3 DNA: TGCGCCAGCAGCTTGGCCGGGCGAGCTTTCTTT
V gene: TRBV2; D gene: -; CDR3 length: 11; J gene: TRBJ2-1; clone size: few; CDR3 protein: CASGLRGEQFF; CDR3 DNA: TGTGCCAGCGGGCTAAGGGGTGAGCAGTTCTTC
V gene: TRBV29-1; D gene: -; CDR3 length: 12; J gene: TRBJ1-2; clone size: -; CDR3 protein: CSVEEDSNGYTF; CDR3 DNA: TGCAGCGTTGAAGAGGACAGCAATGGCTACACCTTC
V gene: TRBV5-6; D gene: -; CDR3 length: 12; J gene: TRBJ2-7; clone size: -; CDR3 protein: CASSSSSYEQYF; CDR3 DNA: TGTGCCAGCAGCTCCTCCTCCTACGAGCAGTACTTC
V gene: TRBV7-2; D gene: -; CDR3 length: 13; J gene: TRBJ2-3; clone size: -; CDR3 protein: CASSVLVTDTQYF; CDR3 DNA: TGTGCCAGCAGCGTACTAGTCACAGATACGCAGTATTTT
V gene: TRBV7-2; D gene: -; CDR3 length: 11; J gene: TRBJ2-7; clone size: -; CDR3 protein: CASSLDHEQYF; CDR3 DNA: TGTGCCAGCAGCTTAGACCACGAGCAGTACTTC
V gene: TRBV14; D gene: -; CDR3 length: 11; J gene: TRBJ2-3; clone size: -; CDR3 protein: CASSRGVTQYF; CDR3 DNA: TGTGCCAGCAGCCGTGGTGTTACGCAGTATTTT
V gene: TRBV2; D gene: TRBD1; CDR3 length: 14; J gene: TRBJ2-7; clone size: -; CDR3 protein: CASKSGTGFYEQYF; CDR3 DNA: TGTGCCAGCAAGTCCGGGACAGGGTTCTACGAGCAGTACTTC
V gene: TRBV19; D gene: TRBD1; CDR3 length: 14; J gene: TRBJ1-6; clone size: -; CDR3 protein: CATCAGQGYSPLHF; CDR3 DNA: TGTGCCACCTGTGCGGGACAGGGGTATTCACCCCTCCACTTT
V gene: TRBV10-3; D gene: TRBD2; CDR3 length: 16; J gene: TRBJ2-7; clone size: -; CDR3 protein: CAISGPREGLTYEQYF; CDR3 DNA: TGTGCCATCAGTGGACCGCGGGAGGGCCTCACCTACGAGCAGTACTTC
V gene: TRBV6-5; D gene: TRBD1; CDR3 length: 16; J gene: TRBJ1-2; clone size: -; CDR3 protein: CASSFPSGQGNYGYTF; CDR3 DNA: TGTGCCAGCAGTTTCCCCTCGGGACAGGGTAACTATGGCTACACCTTC
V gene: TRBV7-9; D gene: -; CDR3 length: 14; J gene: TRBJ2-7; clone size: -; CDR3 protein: CASSGPGLSYEQYF; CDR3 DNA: TGTGCCAGCAGCGGTCCGGGACTCTCCTACGAGCAGTACTTC
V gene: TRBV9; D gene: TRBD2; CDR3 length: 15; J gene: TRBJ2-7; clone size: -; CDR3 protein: CASSVGTSGSHEQYF; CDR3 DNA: TGTGCCAGCAGCGTTGGGACTAGCGGGAGCCACGAGCAGTACTTC
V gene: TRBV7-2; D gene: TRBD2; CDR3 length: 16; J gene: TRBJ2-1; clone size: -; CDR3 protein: CASSLEGSGGYNEQFF; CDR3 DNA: TGTGCCAGCAGCTTAGAGGGTAGCGGGGGCTACAATGAGCAGTTCTTC
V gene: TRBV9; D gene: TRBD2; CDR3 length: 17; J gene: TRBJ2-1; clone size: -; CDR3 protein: CASSVEFGAGVYNEQFF; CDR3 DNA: TGTGCCAGCAGCGTAGAGTTTGGAGCGGGAGTTTACAATGAGCAGTTCTTC
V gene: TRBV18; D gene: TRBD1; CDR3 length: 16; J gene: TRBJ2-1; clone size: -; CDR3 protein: CASSPATGGAYNEQFF; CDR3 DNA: TGTGCCAGCTCACCAGCAACAGGGGGCGCGTACAATGAGCAGTTCTTC
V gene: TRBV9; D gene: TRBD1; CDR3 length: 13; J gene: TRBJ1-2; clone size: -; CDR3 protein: CASSVGTGYGYTF; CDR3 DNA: TGTGCCAGCAGCGTAGGGACAGGGTATGGCTACACCTTC
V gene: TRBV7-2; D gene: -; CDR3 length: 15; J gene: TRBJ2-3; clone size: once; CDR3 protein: CASSLAQVYTDTQYF; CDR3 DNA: TGTGCCAGCAGCTTAGCACAGGTTTACACAGATACGCAGTATTTT
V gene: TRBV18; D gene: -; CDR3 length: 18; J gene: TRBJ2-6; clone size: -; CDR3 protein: CASSSISLTGGGANVLTF; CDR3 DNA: TGTGCCAGCTCCTCCATATCCTTGACAGGCGGTGGGGCCAACGTCCTGACTTTC